The next 31 T cell receptor beta chains were all read from a single sample in a study of regulatory and conventional T cells in RAG deficiency. The sorted regulatory T cells were CD4+, CD25-high and CD127-low, with genomic DNA sequenced. The data were produced by immunoSEQ multiplex PCR, yet TCRdb's version contains in-frame clones alone and is incomplete. The sample contains about 30,000 clones, 90% to 95% of which appear only once. These data were also reused for a study on regulatory T cells. This second study notes: The primer mix had 52 TRBV and 13 TRBJ primers.

Sample: Tregs sorted from blood. These receptors were obtained from a human donor in good health.

The V gene is TRBV7-2, the J gene TRBJ1-5; D is unresolved. The CDR3 runs 14 residues. V shed 1 base and J shed 4 bases, with 8 bases lying between them. The germline V gene encodes CDR1 SGHTA and CDR2 FQGNSA. The CDR3 spells CASSLVVGNQPQHF. For the CDR3, the DNA is TGTGCCAGCAGCTTAGTAGTCGGGAATCAGCCCCAGCATTTT.

The J gene is TRBJ1-1, the V gene TRBV15, with TRBD1 matching over 10 bases. The J segment lost 5 bases and the V segment lost 7 bases, leaving 10 bases of the junction unmatched. CDR3 size: 15 residues. Germline-derived CDR1 and CDR2 are LNHNV and YYDKDF (reference sequence). CDR3 loop: CATTGQGVRETEAFF. The DNA for the CDR3 is TGTGCCACCACCGGACAGGGGGTAAGAGAAACTGAAGCTTTCTTT.

The chain is built from TRBV6-5 and TRBJ1-1, with 7 nucleotides matching TRBD1. The CDR3 contains 15 residues. Germline CDR1 is MNHEY and CDR2 is SVGAGI. V shed 3 bases, J shed 10 bases, and the junction held 14 bases outside the gene matches. In DNA form, the CDR3 reads TGTGCCAGCAGTTATTTTACAGGGGCTGGCGAAATAGCTTTCTTT. Amino acid sequence: CASSYFTGAGEIAFF.

The J gene is TRBJ2-5, the V gene TRBV5-1; TRBD1 is a possible D gene (6 bases). Trimming cost V 0 bases and J 2 bases, with 8 bases left between them. The germline V gene has CDR1 SGHRS and CDR2 YFSETQ. This CDR3 has 14 amino acids. The CDR3 DNA reads TGCGCCAGCAGCTTGGACAGGGTACAAGAGACCCAGTACTTC. This encodes CASSLDRVQETQYF.

The V gene is TRBV28, the J gene TRBJ1-2; 7 bases fit TRBD1. Germline V gives CDR1 MDHEN, CDR2 SYDVKM. The CDR3 extends over 14 amino acids. Trimming removed 3 bases from V and 2 bases from J; junction bases left unmatched: 3. The CDR3 nucleotides read TGTGCCAGCAGTTTCATGACAGGGAACTATGGCTACACCTTC. The encoded protein is CASSFMTGNYGYTF.

The chain is built from TRBV21-1 and TRBJ1-2; the D call in the table, TRBD1, was not verified against the DNA. TRBV21-1 is recorded as a pseudogene. The CDR3 has 15 amino acids. Here the CDR3 reads CASILRDRDRCGYTF. CDR3 nucleotides: TGTGCCAGCATCCTCCGGGACAGGGATAGGTGTGGCTACACCTTC.

This chain connects TRBV27 to TRBJ1-2; D is unclear. This CDR3 is built from 14 residues. From germline, CDR1 is MNHEY and CDR2 SMNVEV (reference sequence). Trimming pared 3 bases from V and 0 bases from J, leaving 8 bases between. CDR3 residues: CASSFLGPNYGYTF. The DNA of the CDR3 is TGTGCCAGCAGTTTCTTGGGTCCTAACTATGGCTACACCTTC.

V is TRBV6-5 and J is TRBJ1-1; no definite D call. This CDR3 has 12 residues. Germline CDR1 is MNHEY and CDR2 is SVGAGI. V was cut by 7 bases and J by 5 bases, with 11 bases left in between. Here the CDR3 DNA reads TGTGCCAGCAAACGGCTTAATACTGAAGCTTTCTTT. Translated: CASKRLNTEAFF.

The V and J genes are TRBV7-9 and TRBJ1-1; TRBD1 is a possible D gene (5 bases). V was pared by 5 bases and J by 1 base, with 20 bases between. Germline loops: CDR1 SEHNR, CDR2 FQNEAQ (reference sequence). The CDR3 extends over 17 amino acids. The CDR3 nucleotides are TGTGCCAGCAGCCCCCGATTACGGGGCAGTAGGAACACTGAAGCTTTCTTT. The encoded protein is CASSPRLRGSRNTEAFF.

This clone was picked up one time. The chain is built from TRBV6-5 and TRBJ2-1; maybe TRBD2 (5 bases). V dropped 6 bases and J dropped 0 bases, with 9 bases sitting between them. The CDR3 runs to 14 residues. Germline V gene sequence: CDR1 MNHEY, CDR2 SVGAGI. Here the CDR3 DNA reads TGTGCCAGCAGGTCTAGCTACTCCTACAATGAGCAGTTCTTC. Translating gives CASRSSYSYNEQFF.

The CDR3 DNA is TGCGCCAGCAGCCAAGCGGACAGGGTATTCACAGATACGCAGTATTTT. Translation gives CASSQADRVFTDTQYF. V is TRBV4-1 and J is TRBJ2-3, with 8 positions matching TRBD1. The CDR3 has 16 residues. CDR1 and CDR2 (germline): MGHRA, YSYEKL. The V and J ends lost 1 base and 2 bases, in that order; junction bases with no gene match: 5.

The chain combines TRBV7-2 with TRBJ2-3, with 7 bases that match TRBD1. The V and J ends lost 5 bases and 14 bases, in that order; junction bases with no gene match: 22. CDR3 size: 16 residues. Looked up from germline, CDR1 is SGHTA and CDR2 is FQGNSA. The DNA for the CDR3 is TGTGCCAGCAGCGTCACCGGGACAGCCAGATACGGATGGATGTATTTT. This codes for CASSVTGTARYGWMYF.

This sequence joins TRBV6-6 and TRBJ1-1; unclear D gene. CDR1 and CDR2 (germline): MNHNY, SVGAGI (reference sequence). The V and J ends lost 5 bases and 3 bases respectively, with 10 bases between them. This CDR3 contains 13 residues. CDR3 DNA: TGTGCCAGCAGTCCCGTGTATGACACTGAAGCTTTCTTT. The encoded protein is CASSPVYDTEAFF.

This chain joins TRBV5-1 and TRBJ1-3; D is unclear. V was cut by 0 bases and J by 0 bases, with 16 bases left in between. The CDR3 runs to 18 residues. Germline CDR1 SGHRS, CDR2 YFSETQ. In nucleotides, the CDR3 is TGCGCCAGCAGCTTGGGTGGCAGTACAACTTTCTCTGGAAACACCATATATTTT. It encodes CASSLGGSTTFSGNTIYF.

The gene calls are TRBV14 and TRBJ1-3; no clear D gene. V lost 3 bases and J 0 bases, leaving 9 bases between the germline ends. The CDR3 is 15 residues long. CDR1 and CDR2 (germline): SGHDN, FVKESK. The DNA for the CDR3 is TGTGCCAGCAGCCAGCAGGCCTTCTCTGGAAACACCATATATTTT. This encodes CASSQQAFSGNTIYF.

This chain uses TRBV6-6 with TRBJ1-1; possibly TRBD1 for D (6 bases). Germline CDR1 and CDR2: MNHNY and SVGAGI (reference sequence). Between the trimmed V and J ends, which lost 5 bases and 5 bases, there was a span of 21 bases. CDR3 length: 16 amino acids. CDR3 residues: CASSPMTAQGLTEAFF. CDR3 nucleotides: TGTGCCAGCAGTCCCATGACGGCACAGGGATTGACTGAAGCTTTCTTT.

The chain carries TRBV5-1 and TRBJ2-2, with D hard to call. CDR3 length equals 13 residues. V was trimmed by 4 bases and J by 7 bases, leaving 11 bases between them. The germline V gene has CDR1 SGHRS and CDR2 YFSETQ. CDR3 coding DNA: TGCGCCAGCAGCCCGGGTGGGGACGGGGAGCTGTTTTTT. This encodes CASSPGGDGELFF.

V gene TRBV2 combines with J gene TRBJ2-2; the D call may be TRBD1 or TRBD2 (5 bases each). The CDR3 runs 13 residues. The germline CDR1 and CDR2 sequences are SNHLY and FYNNEI. Between the trimmed V and J ends, which lost 7 bases and 3 bases, there was a span of 9 bases. This chain's CDR3 is CASKQGDTGELFF. DNA for the CDR3: TGTGCCAGCAAGCAGGGAGACACCGGGGAGCTGTTTTTT.

The chain is built from TRBV7-6 and TRBJ2-5, with TRBD2 matching over 8 bases. Germline assignment: CDR1 SGHVS and CDR2 FNYEAQ. With 3 bases clipped from V and 1 base from J, the junction kept 4 bases outside the gene matches. The CDR3 loop spans 15 amino acids. CDR3 region: CASSLRAGAQETQYF. Here the CDR3 DNA reads TGTGCCAGCAGCTTGCGAGCGGGGGCCCAAGAGACCCAGTACTTC. The entire variable domain, with the rest obtained from reference TRBV7-6 and TRBJ2-5, is as follows: GAGVSQSPRYKVTKRGQDVALRCDPISGHVSLYWYRQALGQGPEFLTYFNYEAQQDKSGLPNDRFSAERPEGSISTLTIQRTEQRDSAMYRCASSLRAGAQETQYFGPGTRLLVL.

In its sample, this clone was seen once. The chain carries TRBV2 and TRBJ2-6, with TRBD1 as a possible D gene (5 bases). The germline CDR1 and CDR2 sequences are SNHLY and FYNNEI. The CDR3 loop spans 19 amino acids. V was shortened by 6 bases and J by 0 bases, with 21 bases between the two germline ends. The DNA for the CDR3 is TGTGCCAGCAGCGTGTTTGGGTGGGGCAAAAACTCTGGGGCCAACGTCCTGACTTTC. Encoded protein: CASSVFGWGKNSGANVLTF.

The V gene is TRBV2, the J gene TRBJ2-5; D might be TRBD1 (5 bases). The germline CDR1 and CDR2 sequences are SNHLY and FYNNEI. V was clipped by 5 bases and J by 0 bases, with 10 bases between them. This CDR3 comprises 14 residues. CDR3 amino acids: CASSSNRYQETQYF. CDR3 coding DNA: TGTGCCAGCAGTAGTAACAGGTACCAAGAGACCCAGTACTTC.

The gene calls are TRBV7-3 and TRBJ2-4, with D hard to call. Germline CDR1 reads SGHTA; CDR2 reads FQGTGA. This CDR3 is built from 16 residues. V lost 5 bases, J lost 0 bases, and 14 bases lay in between. The DNA for the CDR3 is TGTGCCAGCAGCATTGCTGGGCCCGTAGCCAAAAACATTCAGTACTTC. Its translation: CASSIAGPVAKNIQYF.

The chain is built from TRBV16 and TRBJ1-2; the D is unclear. Germline values: CDR1 KGHSY, CDR2 FQNENV. V shed 2 bases and J shed 2 bases, with 6 bases lying between them. This CDR3 has 13 amino acids. The CDR3 DNA sequence: TGTGCCAGCAGCCAAGGTCCCAACTATGGCTACACCTTC. It codes for CASSQGPNYGYTF.

The V and J genes are TRBV27 and TRBJ2-7; 8 nucleotides line up with TRBD2. Trimming removed 5 bases from V and 0 bases from J; junction bases left unmatched: 3. This CDR3 has 14 residues. Germline CDR1 reads MNHEY; CDR2 reads SMNVEV (reference sequence). CDR3 sequence reads: CASSLSGTSYEQYF. CDR3 sequence (DNA): TGTGCCAGCAGTCTTAGCGGGACCTCCTACGAGCAGTACTTC.

The chain uses TRBV5-4 and TRBJ2-7; D might be TRBD1 (6 bases). The V gene's germline CDR1 is SGHNT and CDR2 YYREEE (reference sequence). V was trimmed by 2 bases and J by 5 bases, leaving 14 bases between them. The CDR3 runs to 14 residues. The CDR3 bases are TGTGCCAGCAGCTTATCCGTCAGGGGCCACGAGCAGTACTTC. It encodes CASSLSVRGHEQYF. Complete variable domain (other parts from reference TRBV5-4 and TRBJ2-7): ETGVTQSPTHLIKTRGQQVTLRCSSQSGHNTVSWYQQALGQGPQFIFQYYREEENGRGNFPPRFSGLQFPNYSSELNVNALELDDSALYLCASSLSVRGHEQYFGPGTRLTVT.

With respect to this clone: Its ends do not fully match the called genes, so a read error is possible. The rearrangement joins TRBV5-1 to TRBJ1-2, with TRBD1 matching over 8 bases. The CDR3 has 13 residues. Germline values: CDR1 SGHRS, CDR2 YFSETQ. CDR3 region: CASRLDRDVGYTF. The DNA for the CDR3 is TGCGCCAGCAGATTGGACAGGGATGTTGGCTACACCTTC.

This chain uses TRBV5-6 with TRBJ2-2; the match to TRBD1 covers 7 bases. CDR3 size: 15 residues. Trimming at V came to 4 bases and at J to 5 bases, leaving 8 bases not matched to a gene. The germline V gene encodes CDR1 SGHDT and CDR2 YYEEEE. CDR3 bases: TGTGCCAGCAGCCCCGACAGGGTAAAAACCGGGGAGCTGTTTTTT. Its translation is CASSPDRVKTGELFF.

The V and J genes are TRBV5-4 and TRBJ2-5, with D perhaps matching TRBD1 (5 bases). CDR1 and CDR2 from the germline V gene are SGHNT and YYREEE (reference sequence). Trimming took off 1 base at V and 1 base at J, with 14 bases between the two ends. The CDR3 covers 16 residues. CDR3 sequence reads: CASSLIGRATQETQYF. The CDR3 region has the DNA TGTGCCAGCAGCTTGATTGGCAGGGCCACCCAAGAGACCCAGTACTTC.

The V gene is TRBV6-6, the J gene TRBJ1-6, with D maybe TRBD1 (5 bases). The CDR3 spans 13 residues. V lost 2 bases to trimming and J lost 8 bases, with 7 bases between them. Germline V gives CDR1 MNHNY, CDR2 SVGAGI (reference sequence). CDR3 bases: TGTGCCAGCAGTTACCTGGGGGATTCACCCCTCCACTTT. Translation gives CASSYLGDSPLHF.

The CDR3: CASSLYSGSGNTIYF. CDR3 sequence (DNA): TGTGCCAGCAGCTTATATTCGGGGTCTGGAAACACCATATATTTT. This chain uses TRBV11-3 with TRBJ1-3; no firm D call. This CDR3 region has 15 residues. The V end lost 2 bases, the J end lost 1 base, and 9 bases lay between the germline ends. Per the germline V gene, CDR1 is SGHNT and CDR2 is YENEEA.

The V call is TRBV27, the J call TRBJ2-3; 9 bases agree with TRBD2. The germline CDR1 and CDR2 sequences are MNHEY and SMNVEV (reference sequence). The CDR3 runs 15 residues. Unmatched junction bases numbered 0, after V lost 2 bases and J lost 0 bases. Here the CDR3 reads CASSLSGGSTDTQYF. CDR3 bases: TGTGCCAGCAGTTTAAGCGGGGGGAGCACAGATACGCAGTATTTT.